Reported below is one T cell receptor beta chain. Its antigen is unknown. This table comes from immunoSEQ multiplex PCR, and its TCRdb copy is limited to in-frame clones, with some not included. The sample yields around 170,000 clones, approximately 90% seen once. This sample stems from a study of T cell responses to AZD1222 COVID-19 vaccine. Regarding the study as a whole: Unmutated regions of variants are reportedly targeted by nearly half of spike-specific TCRs. Females made up more of the donors, who were largely white British, and clonal diversity may have come out too low. Among those given AZD1222, only 6 or 7 were seropositive at baseline. When two AZD1222 doses had been given, Spike-specific TCR breadth and depth rose.

This material consisted of peripheral blood, taken on day 0 of AZD1222 vaccination. The receptor was derived from an adult in good health.

CDR3 nucleotide sequence: TGCGCCAGCGAGGGCTCTGGGGCCAACGTCCTGACTTTC. Translated, it gives CASEGSGANVLTF. The J gene is TRBJ2-6, the V gene TRBV23-1; D may be TRBD2 (5 bases). TRBV23-1 is marked as an open reading frame, function uncertain. This CDR3 region has 13 residues. V lost 8 bases and J lost 0, with 5 bases in between.